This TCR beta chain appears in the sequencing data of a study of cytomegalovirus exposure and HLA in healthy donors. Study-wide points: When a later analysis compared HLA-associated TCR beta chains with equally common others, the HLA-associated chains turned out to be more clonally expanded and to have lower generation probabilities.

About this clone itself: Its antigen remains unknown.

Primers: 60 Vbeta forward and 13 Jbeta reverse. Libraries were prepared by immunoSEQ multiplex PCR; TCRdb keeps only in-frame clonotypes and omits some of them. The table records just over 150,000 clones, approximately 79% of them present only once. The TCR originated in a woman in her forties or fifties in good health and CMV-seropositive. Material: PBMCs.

The CDR3 region has the DNA TGCGCCAGCCGACAAGGAAATACAGGGGACGGCTACACCTTC. Translating it yields CASRQGNTGDGYTF. The V and J genes are TRBV5-1 and TRBJ1-2; 7 nucleotides match TRBD1. This CDR3 comprises 14 residues. CDR1 SGHRS and CDR2 YFSETQ come from the germline V gene. The V segment lost 7 bases and the J segment 8 bases; nucleotides outside the gene matches: 14.